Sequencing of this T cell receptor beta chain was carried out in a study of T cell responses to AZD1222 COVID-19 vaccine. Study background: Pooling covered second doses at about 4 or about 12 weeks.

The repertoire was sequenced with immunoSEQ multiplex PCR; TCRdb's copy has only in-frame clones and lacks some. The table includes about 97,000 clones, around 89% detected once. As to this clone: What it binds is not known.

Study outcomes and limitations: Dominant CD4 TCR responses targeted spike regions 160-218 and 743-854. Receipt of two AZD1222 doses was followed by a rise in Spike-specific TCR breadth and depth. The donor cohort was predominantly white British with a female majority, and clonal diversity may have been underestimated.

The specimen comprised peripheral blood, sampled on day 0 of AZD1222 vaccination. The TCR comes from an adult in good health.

As DNA, the CDR3 is TGTGCCAGCAGCTTGGGGACAGGGTTTCAGCCCCAGCATTTT. Translating gives CASSLGTGFQPQHF. The V gene is TRBV5-6, the J gene TRBJ1-5, with TRBD1 identical over 8 bases. The J segment lost 6 bases and the V segment lost 0 bases, leaving 2 bases of the junction unmatched. The germline CDR1 and CDR2 sequences are SGHDT and YYEEEE. The CDR3 consists of 14 residues. Filled out from reference TRBV5-6 and TRBJ1-5, the complete variable domain reads DAGVTQSPTHLIKTRGQQVTLRCSPKSGHDTVSWYQQALGQGPQFIFQYYEEEERQRGNFPDRFSGHQFPNYSSELNVNALLLGDSALYLCASSLGTGFQPQHFGDGTRLSIL.